This TCR beta chain was sequenced in a study of T cell clones after liver transplantation. About the study: Subjects received no induction therapy and standard immunosuppression until randomization at 12-24 months post-transplant.

The V gene's germline CDR1 is MNHNS and CDR2 SASEGT. The V and J ends lost 6 bases and 1 base respectively, with 10 bases between them. The CDR3 contains 14 residues. Here immunoSEQ multiplex PCR was the method, and the copy in TCRdb shows in-frame clones only, minus some. The data hold over 25,000 clones, with more than 90% observed a single time. About this clone: The antigen remains undetermined.

Study-level results: Graft donor-reactive T cells possibly entered the graft instead of undergoing deletion.

CD3+CD4+ and CD3+CD8+ cells were FACS-sorted from thawed unstimulated PBMCs. The sequencing used CD8+ T cells from blood, collected 12 months after liver transplant. The TCR comes from a human patient who received a liver transplant. T cells may partly derive from the graft donor. This rearrangement joins TRBV6-1 to TRBJ1-5, with D perhaps TRBD1 (5 bases). CDR3 loop: CASSGWGSNQPQHF. The CDR3 nucleotides are TGTGCCAGCAGCGGCTGGGGGAGCAATCAGCCCCAGCATTTT.